What follows are 10 T cell receptor beta chains derived from one specimen sequenced in a study of shared clonotypes between healthy human individuals. TCRdb keeps only in-frame clones here, not all; method: immunoSEQ multiplex PCR. The table lists some 1.1 million clones, around 77% of them singletons. The sequenced material came from memory CD4+ T cells from PBMCs. Indicated subset: CD45RA-negative fraction. The receptors shown here come from a man younger than 35 in good health. Some clones in this sample may be carry-over from other donors' samples.

This clone was counted a few times. J is TRBJ2-7 and V is TRBV5-8; D unclear. V lost 9 bases and J 3 bases, leaving 19 bases between the germline ends. This CDR3 has 14 amino acids. From germline, CDR1 is SGHTS and CDR2 YDEGEE. CDR3 DNA: TGTGCCACCACGGTGACAAACCGCCTCTACGAGCAGTACTTC. Translating it yields CATTVTNRLYEQYF.

The rearrangement uses TRBV11-2 and TRBJ2-7, with a tentative D call TRBD2 (5 bases). V was shortened by 1 base and J by 6 bases, with 16 bases between the two germline ends. The CDR3 contains 15 residues. The germline V gene encodes CDR1 SGHAT and CDR2 FQNNGV. The CDR3 is CASSLAWERRSEQYF. The CDR3 nucleotides are TGTGCCAGCAGCTTAGCTTGGGAGCGAAGGAGCGAGCAGTACTTC.

The chain links TRBV6-6 to TRBJ2-7; 14 nucleotides align to TRBD2. V dropped 2 bases and J dropped 6; count of bases not matched to a gene: 3. Germline V gene lookup returns CDR1 MNHNY and CDR2 SVGAGI (reference sequence). CDR3 length: 15 amino acids. This CDR3 reads CASSYPGTSGSEQYF. CDR3 in DNA: TGTGCCAGCAGTTACCCCGGGACTAGCGGGAGCGAGCAGTACTTC.

The chain joins TRBV7-2 to TRBJ1-5; D possibly corresponds to TRBD1 (6 bases). V lost 2 bases, J lost 7 bases, and 15 bases lay in between. Looked up from germline, CDR1 is SGHTA and CDR2 is FQGNSA. This CDR3 spans 15 amino acids. In DNA form, the CDR3 reads TGTGCCAGCAGCTTATTTTCAGGGGTCGGGCAGCCCCAGCATTTT. The encoded protein is CASSLFSGVGQPQHF.

The chain carries TRBV19 and TRBJ2-7; D gene unclear. The germline V gene encodes CDR1 LNHDA and CDR2 SQIVND (reference sequence). This CDR3 contains 15 residues. Trimming removed 4 bases at V and 0 bases at J, with 13 bases between. The CDR3 DNA reads as TGTGCCAGTAGTACCAGAACCTCTTACTCCTACGAGCAGTACTTC. Encoded protein: CASSTRTSYSYEQYF.

The CDR3 DNA reads as TGTGCCAGTAGTATGTGGCAGAACACCGGGGAGCTGTTTTTT. Its protein product is CASSMWQNTGELFF. The chain carries TRBV19 and TRBJ2-2; D is uncertain. CDR1 is LNHDA and CDR2 is SQIVND in the germline V gene (reference sequence). Trimming left V 3 bases short and J 1 base short, with 6 bases between. The CDR3 is 14 residues long.

This chain links TRBV2 with TRBJ2-5; D remains ambiguous. This CDR3 is built from 12 residues. Trimming cost V 4 bases and J 3 bases, with 6 bases left between them. Germline CDR1 SNHLY, CDR2 FYNNEI. The CDR3, as DNA: TGTGCCAGCAGTGCCCTGGAAGAGACCCAGTACTTC. Its protein product is CASSALEETQYF.

J is TRBJ2-2 and V is TRBV10-3; 7 positions agree with TRBD2. This CDR3 has 13 amino acids. V lost 7 bases, J lost 7 bases, and 6 bases stayed unmatched. Germline CDR1 and CDR2: ENHRY and SYGVKD. The CDR3 sequence: CAIKAGGGGELFF. In nucleotides, the CDR3 is TGTGCCATCAAGGCCGGCGGGGGCGGGGAGCTGTTTTTT.

The chain combines TRBV5-1 with TRBJ2-7; D uncertain. The germline gives CDR1 SGHRS, CDR2 YFSETQ. The CDR3 consists of 11 residues. V was pared by 4 bases and J by 7 bases, with 9 bases between. CDR3 coding DNA: TGCGCCAGCAGCAACCAGTGGGAGCAGTACTTC. Its translation is CASSNQWEQYF. Complete variable domain (other parts from reference TRBV5-1 and TRBJ2-7): KAGVTQTPRYLIKTRGQQVTLSCSPISGHRSVSWYQQTPGQGLQFLFEYFSETQRNKGNFPGRFSGRQFSNSRSEMNVSTLELGDSALYLCASSNQWEQYFGPGTRLTVT.

V gene TRBV28 combines with J gene TRBJ2-5; D is perhaps TRBD2 (6 bases). The CDR3 loop spans 14 amino acids. The germline CDR1 and CDR2 sequences are MDHEN and SYDVKM. V lost 5 bases to trimming and J lost 5 bases, with 15 bases between them. The CDR3 nucleotides read TGTGCCAGCAGTCCTCGGGGGACCACCGAGACCCAGTACTTC. Protein: CASSPRGTTETQYF.